This T cell receptor beta chain was sequenced during a study of T cell clonality in common variable immunodeficiency. The V gene's germline CDR1 is SQVTM and CDR2 ANQGSEA. Trimming removed 7 bases at V and 5 bases at J, with 14 bases between. There are 12 residues in the CDR3. This clone was observed at least ten times. Its antigen is still unknown. The DNA ends 3 residues before the CDR3 does, and the rest of the CDR3 is filled in from the germline J gene. Measured with immunoSEQ multiplex PCR; TCRdb has only the in-frame clones, and not every one. The table lists 25,000 to 35,000 clones, no singletons, with approximately 3% in the top ten. Notes on the study in general: The cause of increased CVID clonality remains unclear without subpopulation sequencing. Links between repertoire features and CVID complications were heterogeneity-limited. Fewer deletions and N-nucleotide insertions were reportedly seen in common variable immunodeficiency TCR beta sequences.

Material: peripheral blood mononuclear cells. The chain has TRBV29-1 and TRBJ2-5; D is undetermined. The TCR comes from a human donor with common variable immunodeficiency. Partial CDR3 DNA: TGCAGCGAGATGGTTCCCGGGGAGACC. Translation: CSEMVPGET. The whole CDR3 sequence is CSEMVPGETQYF.